This TCR beta chain came from a study of T cells in localized non-small cell lung cancer (dated by TCRdb to 2019 to 2021). For context, the study as a whole: T cell repertoires of 236 early-stage NSCLC patients were analyzed, with tumors being compared against uninvolved tumor-adjacent lungs. A mean age of around 66 years was recorded for the NSCLC patients, of whom 120 to 150 were male and 107 were female. The cohort consisted of around 250 treatment-naive NSCLC patients whose localized lung tumors had been resected. Broader findings and caveats from the paper: Higher blood T cell density associated with longer overall survival, while higher adjacent-lung clonality associated with shorter survival. Since the design was exploratory, TCR variables were selected using unadjusted p-values with no false-discovery rate correction. Of the top 100 tumor clones, a median of roughly 53 were detected in paired uninvolved adjacent lung; approximately 30 were also among that lung's top 100. Multi-region tumor sequencing was not performed, so intratumor heterogeneity could not be excluded. The highest T cell clonality was observed in uninvolved tumor-adjacent lung, where clonality exceeded that of tumor, suggesting that antigenic responses were more focused in uninvolved tumor-adjacent lung.

TCR beta CDR3 regions were sequenced from DNA using the immunoSEQ Assay. The original methods were these. T cell density was computed as TCR beta template counts normalized to usable DNA estimated by amplifying housekeeping genes. Using the preseqR package, richness was estimated by extrapolating to 120,000 templates for tissue samples and 400,000 templates for PBMC samples. Clonality was defined by subtracting Pielou's evenness from one. Tissue-enriched TCRs were identified through differential abundance testing performed on productive amino-acid clonotypes, with a minimum total count of 5 and an alpha of 0.1. The Jaccard Index and the Morisita Overlap Index were used to measure repertoire overlap between compartments. GLIPH grouped TCR beta CDR3s together with public tetramer-defined viral CDR3s, and a viral motif had to include at least three viral sequences and show V-gene enrichment. The source is immuneACCESS, and TCRdb retained only in-frame sequences with V and J called. Part of the clones is not carried over; for the studies checked, unresolved V genes explain less than half of this, and the remainder is unexplained. Clone size and V and J calls were adopted from that table, with D and trimming inferred from the DNA. The sample yields tens of thousands of clones; approximately 83% were counted once. In total, the top ten clones hold just under 20% of the sample.

At diagnosis, peripheral blood, uninvolved tumor-adjacent lung and tumor were collected and stored as a combination of fresh-frozen and FFPE material. For TCR repertoire profiling, the blood samples were analyzed as peripheral blood mononuclear cells. Taken from cysteine to phenylalanine, the CDR3 has 17 residues. Only CDR3 DNA remains: 51 bases, in frame from the first base. From the germline V gene (reference sequence), CDR1 is SEHNR and CDR2 is FQNEAQ. Trimmed from V: 2 bases; trimmed from J: 0 bases; junction bases lacking a gene match: 9. A word on this clone: Its recognized antigen is unknown. No per-base quality is available; no much larger clone lies one base away.

The sequence derives from a female donor over 55 with stage II squamous cell lung carcinoma. This sequence uses TRBV7-9 and TRBJ2-7, and TRBD1 matches 8 of the central bases. The sequencing used peripheral blood, collected before any cancer treatment. This receptor has the CDR3 CASSLPKRGQGSYEQYF. The DNA sequence is TGTGCCAGCAGCTTACCAAAGCGCGGACAGGGCTCCTACGAGCAGTACTTC.